This TCR beta chain is drawn from a study of blood T cell repertoires in COVID-19. Study as a whole: Spain, Italy and the United States supplied samples that represented acute and convalescent COVID-19.

V lost 6 bases to trimming and J lost 15 bases, with 21 bases between them. Germline loops: CDR1 MNHEY, CDR2 SVGAGI. The CDR3 totals 13 residues. In the original workflow: Amplifying reference gene primers gave estimates of nucleated cell counts. Here immunoSEQ multiplex PCR was the method, and the copy in TCRdb shows in-frame clones only, minus some. The D gene and trimming were derived from the DNA, and the V and J assignments and clone size from that table. The sample has under 250,000 clones; around 88% are singletons. Source material: peripheral blood. The chain joins TRBV6-5 to TRBJ2-1; D may be TRBD2 (6 bases). The source is an elderly man with acute or convalescent COVID-19. CDR3 bases: TGTGCCAGCAGGCCGACACCCCGGACTATCCCGTTCTTC. It codes for CASRPTPRTIPFF.